Below are 2 T cell receptor beta chains sequenced from a single sample in a study of blood T cells in healthy people across ages. Primers used in a second PCR of roughly 7 to 12 cycles were a sample-barcoded 5' primer and a J-beta primer mix. TCRdb independently ran MiXCR on the 5' RACE reads; one entry per CDR3 protein. Of 1.8 million or so distinct CDR3 sequences listed, about two fifths are singletons. The specimen was blood. Every receptor here comes from a human donor in good health.

This clonotype was counted between two and nine times. The V gene is TRBV20-1, the J gene TRBJ2-3; 7 bases map to TRBD2. V was clipped by 0 bases and J by 4 bases; unmatched bases: 7. There are 15 residues in the CDR3. In germline, CDR1 is DFQATT, CDR2 SNEGSKA (reference sequence). CDR3 protein: CSARDQRGASDTQYF. The CDR3 DNA is TGCAGTGCTAGAGATCAGCGGGGCGCCTCAGATACGCAGTATTTT.

This clonotype was recorded only once. A read error may be the cause here, since a much bigger clone is one base away. This chain joins TRBV29-1 and TRBJ2-7; TRBD1 aligns across 7 bases. J was trimmed by 3 bases and V by 7 bases; bases with no gene match: 12. CDR1 SQVTM and CDR2 ANQGSEA come from the germline V gene. The CDR3 runs 14 residues. For the CDR3, the DNA is TGCAGCGCGGGCCCGACAGGGAAGGGCTACGAGCAGTACTTC. Encoded protein: CSAGPTGKGYEQYF.